The 28 T cell receptor beta chains reported below all come from one sample, sequenced in a study of blood T cell repertoires in COVID-19. Generated by immunoSEQ multiplex PCR, the TCRdb table keeps only in-frame clones and is missing some. The table shows 88,000 or so clones, with approximately 86% occurring only once. Material for sequencing was peripheral blood. These TCRs come from a man aged 55 to 69 with acute or convalescent COVID-19.

The chain links TRBV27 to TRBJ1-1, with D hard to call. V was cut by 2 bases and J by 6 bases, with 10 bases left in between. The CDR3 is 13 amino acids. Germline-derived CDR1 and CDR2 are MNHEY and SMNVEV (reference sequence). The CDR3 bases are TGTGCCAGCAGTTTACGCGGGGTCTCTGAAGCTTTCTTT. As protein: CASSLRGVSEAFF.

The chain recombines TRBV30 with TRBJ1-6, with 10 bases lining up with TRBD1. The CDR3 consists of 14 residues. Germline loops: CDR1 GTSNPN, CDR2 SVGIG (reference sequence). V trimming: 4 bases; J trimming: 7 bases; junction bases outside the gene matches: 4. The CDR3 sequence: CAWNPGQGNSPLHF. CDR3 nucleotides: TGTGCCTGGAACCCGGGACAGGGGAATTCACCCCTCCACTTT. Drawing the rest from reference TRBV30 and TRBJ1-6, the complete variable domain is SQTIHQWPATLVQPVGSPLSLECTVEGTSNPNLYWYRQAAGRGLQLLFYSVGIGQISSEVPQNLSASRPQDRQFILSSKKLLLSDSGFYLCAWNPGQGNSPLHFGNGTRLTVT.

V usage is TRBV5-4 and J usage is TRBJ1-2; tentatively, D is TRBD1 (5 bases). CDR1 SGHNT and CDR2 YYREEE come from the germline V gene (reference sequence). There are 16 residues in the CDR3. Trimming removed 0 bases from V and 3 bases from J, with 15 bases in between. The CDR3 region is CASSLARRGVYYGYTF. As DNA, the CDR3 is TGTGCCAGCAGCTTGGCGCGGCGGGGGGTCTACTATGGCTACACCTTC.

The chain couples TRBV5-1 to TRBJ2-5, with 8 bases that match TRBD2. CDR1 and CDR2 from the germline V gene are SGHRS and YFSETQ. CDR3 length equals 16 residues. The V segment lost 3 bases and the J segment 2 bases; nucleotides outside the gene matches: 9. In DNA, the CDR3 is TGCGCCAGCAGCTATCTTCTAGCGGGCCCACAAGAGACCCAGTACTTC. Amino acids: CASSYLLAGPQETQYF.

The V and J genes are TRBV11-2 and TRBJ2-3; 15 nucleotides line up with TRBD2. The CDR3 spans 18 residues. Germline values: CDR1 SGHAT, CDR2 FQNNGV. Unmatched junction bases numbered 5, after V lost 3 bases and J lost 1 base. CDR3 region: CASSFRTSGGAGTDTQYF. The CDR3 DNA reads TGTGCCAGCAGCTTTCGGACTAGCGGGGGGGCCGGCACAGATACGCAGTATTTT.

The chain carries TRBV6-6 and TRBJ2-3; TRBD2 aligns across 13 bases. V was pared by 5 bases and J by 0 bases, with 8 bases of the junction left unmatched. In germline, CDR1 is MNHNY, CDR2 SVGAGI (reference sequence). The CDR3 contains 18 residues. As DNA, the CDR3 is TGTGCCAGCAGTCAATTCCAGGGACTAGCGGGGAGCACAGATACGCAGTATTTT. This codes for CASSQFQGLAGSTDTQYF.

The chain links TRBV6-2 or TRBV6-3 to TRBJ2-1; maybe TRBD1 (6 bases). Looked up from germline, CDR1 is MNHEY and CDR2 is SVGEGT. The V gene lost 2 bases and the J gene lost 8 bases, with 19 bases spanning the gap. This CDR3 spans 16 amino acids. DNA for the CDR3: TGTGCCAGCAGTTACGGTTCTACAGGGCAGGGCGATGAGCAGTTCTTC. As protein: CASSYGSTGQGDEQFF.

This chain links TRBV6-5 with TRBJ2-2; D is perhaps TRBD2 (6 bases). Between the trimmed V and J ends, which lost 7 bases and 8 bases, there was a span of 11 bases. The CDR3 totals 12 residues. CDR1 is MNHEY and CDR2 is SVGAGI in the germline V gene. The CDR3 DNA reads TGTGCCAGCAAGTACGGGAGTGGGGAGCTGTTTTTT. Residues: CASKYGSGELFF.

This clone was recorded only once. The genes are TRBV30 and TRBJ2-3, with D maybe TRBD1 (6 bases). CDR3 length equals 14 residues. Germline lookup yields CDR1 GTSNPN and CDR2 SVGIG (reference sequence). The V gene lost 0 bases and the J gene lost 1 base, with 8 bases spanning the gap. The chain's CDR3 is CAWSVPGGTDTQYF. In nucleotides, the CDR3 is TGTGCCTGGAGTGTGCCAGGGGGCACAGATACGCAGTATTTT. Full variable domain (rest looked up from reference TRBV30 and TRBJ2-3): SQTIHQWPATLVQPVGSPLSLECTVEGTSNPNLYWYRQAAGRGLQLLFYSVGIGQISSEVPQNLSASRPQDRQFILSSKKLLLSDSGFYLCAWSVPGGTDTQYFGPGTRLTVL.

In regard to this clone: This sample includes further DNA sequences coding for the same CDR3. This chain connects TRBV9 to TRBJ2-5, with 12 bases aligning to TRBD2. Germline CDR1 is SGDLS and CDR2 is YYNGEE. With 0 bases clipped from V and 3 bases from J, the junction kept 3 bases outside the gene matches. The CDR3 has 16 residues. In nucleotides, the CDR3 is TGTGCCAGCAGCGTAGGACTAGCGGGAGTGGAAGAGACCCAGTACTTC. Protein: CASSVGLAGVEETQYF. The complete variable domain, with remaining parts taken from reference TRBV9 and TRBJ2-5, reads DSGVTQTPKHLITATGQRVTLRCSPRSGDLSVYWYQQSLDQGLQFLIQYYNGEERAKGNILERFSAQQFPDLHSELNLSSLELGDSALYFCASSVGLAGVEETQYFGPGTRLLVL.

The chain employs TRBV6-2 or TRBV6-3 and TRBJ2-7, with 7 nucleotides matching TRBD1. Germline CDR1 and CDR2: MNHEY and SVGEGT. The V and J ends lost 5 bases and 6 bases, in that order; junction bases with no gene match: 10. The CDR3 sequence is 14 residues long. The CDR3 DNA is TGTGCCAGCAGTCCAGACAGGGATCTGAGCGAGCAGTACTTC. It codes for CASSPDRDLSEQYF.

The CDR3 sequence is CASSLGQGRVTEAFF. CDR3 DNA sequence: TGTGCCAGCTCACTAGGACAGGGTAGGGTCACTGAAGCTTTCTTT. V gene TRBV18 combines with J gene TRBJ1-1, with 8 bases that match TRBD1. The CDR3 is 15 residues long. The V and J ends lost 4 bases and 4 bases, in that order; junction bases with no gene match: 8. Germline lookup yields CDR1 KGHSH and CDR2 LQKENI.

V and J are TRBV5-8 and TRBJ2-3, with a possible D match to TRBD1 (6 bases). Deletions cut 5 bases from V and 0 bases from J, with 16 bases between. Germline assignment: CDR1 SGHTS and CDR2 YDEGEE. The CDR3 runs 16 residues. The CDR3 here is CASRRGQHTSTDTQYF. DNA for the CDR3: TGTGCCAGCAGGCGTGGACAGCACACTAGCACAGATACGCAGTATTTT.

This rearrangement joins TRBV5-6 to TRBJ2-4; 8 positions agree with TRBD1. Germline trimming cut 1 base from V and 7 bases from J; bases unmatched to any gene: 7. CDR3 length: 15 amino acids. Germline CDR1 SGHDT, CDR2 YYEEEE. The CDR3 sequence: CASSLLTGDKNIQYF. The CDR3 nucleotides read TGTGCCAGCAGCTTGCTGACAGGGGACAAGAACATTCAGTACTTC.

CDR3 sequence (DNA): TGTGCCAGCAGCTTGGCAGGGTCCTACGAGCAGTACTTC. It translates to CASSLAGSYEQYF. The chain is built from TRBV11-2 and TRBJ2-7; perhaps TRBD1 as D (5 bases). Deletions cut 3 bases from V and 1 base from J, with 7 bases between. The CDR3 loop spans 13 amino acids. Germline V CDR1 and CDR2: SGHAT, FQNNGV.

The chain employs TRBV7-3 and TRBJ1-1, with 11 bases matching TRBD1. The J segment lost 5 bases and the V segment lost 5 bases, leaving 16 bases of the junction unmatched. The germline V gene encodes CDR1 SGHTA and CDR2 FQGTGA. The CDR3 length is 18 residues. CDR3 loop: CASSDTFLGQGGLTEAFF. The CDR3 DNA sequence: TGTGCCAGCAGCGACACATTCCTGGGACAGGGGGGTTTGACTGAAGCTTTCTTT.

This chain links TRBV2 with TRBJ2-4, with D tentatively TRBD1 (5 bases). Germline V gene sequence: CDR1 SNHLY, CDR2 FYNNEI. With 8 bases removed from V and 0 bases from J, the gap between germline ends came to 11 bases. The CDR3 is 14 amino acids. The CDR3 nucleotides read TGTGCCAGCGGCCAGGGAATAGCCAAAAACATTCAGTACTTC. It translates to CASGQGIAKNIQYF.

The rearrangement joins TRBV25-1 to TRBJ2-7; tentatively, D is TRBD1 (6 bases). Trimming stripped 4 bases from V and 8 bases from J, with 21 bases between. The CDR3 length is 15 residues. The V gene's germline CDR1 is MGHDK and CDR2 SYGVNS. The CDR3 sequence: CASSGPGQGRGKQYF. CDR3 nucleotides: TGTGCCAGCAGTGGGCCCGGGCAGGGTAGGGGGAAGCAGTACTTC.

The chain couples TRBV6-6 to TRBJ1-5; 7 nucleotides agree with TRBD1. The V gene end was trimmed by 8 bases and the J gene end by 8 bases; junction bases not matched to a gene: 6. CDR3 length equals 12 residues. Germline lookup yields CDR1 MNHNY and CDR2 SVGAGI (reference sequence). CDR3 sequence (DNA): TGTGCCAGCGTCCAGGGGGGCGAGCCCCAGCATTTT. This sequence encodes CASVQGGEPQHF.

The J gene is TRBJ1-4, the V gene TRBV6-6, with TRBD1 matching over 12 bases. J was trimmed by 7 bases and V by 5 bases; bases with no gene match: 5. The V gene's germline CDR1 is MNHNY and CDR2 SVGAGI (reference sequence). This CDR3 contains 15 residues. The CDR3 DNA follows: TGTGCCAGCAGTACCCGGGACAGGGGGCCTGAAAAACTGTTTTTT. It specifies CASSTRDRGPEKLFF.

The chain combines TRBV5-1 with TRBJ1-3; the D gene is possibly TRBD1 (6 bases). Germline loops: CDR1 SGHRS, CDR2 YFSETQ. V lost 4 bases to trimming and J lost 0 bases, with 8 bases between them. This CDR3 is 14 amino acids long. CDR3 sequence reads: CASSQQGSGNTIYF. CDR3 coding DNA: TGCGCCAGCAGCCAACAGGGCTCTGGAAACACCATATATTTT.

The CDR3 sequence is CASSPTLSGSAYNEQFF. The CDR3 DNA sequence: TGCGCCAGCAGCCCGACCCTTAGCGGGTCCGCCTACAATGAGCAGTTCTTC. The V and J genes are TRBV4-1 and TRBJ2-1, with 7 bases lining up with TRBD2. CDR1 MGHRA and CDR2 YSYEKL come from the germline V gene. CDR3 length: 17 amino acids. V lost 4 bases, J lost 2 bases, and 11 bases stayed unmatched.

The chain joins TRBV12-3 or TRBV12-4 to TRBJ1-2; TRBD1 might be the D (6 bases). Between the trimmed V and J ends, which lost 5 bases and 14 bases, there was a span of 15 bases. CDR3 length: 11 amino acids. CDR3: CASSPRDTLTF. For the CDR3, the DNA is TGTGCCAGCAGTCCTCGGGACACCTTGACCTTC.

The V gene is TRBV6-1, the J gene TRBJ1-5, with unresolved D. The V end lost 3 bases, the J end lost 7 bases, and 13 bases lay between the germline ends. This CDR3 comprises 14 residues. The germline gives CDR1 MNHNS, CDR2 SASEGT. The CDR3 nucleotides are TGTGCCAGCAGTGACAGCGGGGTTGGACAGCCCCAGCATTTT. Its protein is CASSDSGVGQPQHF.

This rearrangement joins TRBV10-2 to TRBJ1-2; TRBD1 aligns across 9 bases. Germline CDR1 and CDR2: WSHSY and SAAADI. The length of the CDR3 is 15 residues. V dropped 3 bases and J dropped 3; count of bases not matched to a gene: 5. The CDR3 nucleotides read TGCGCCAGCAGTGATCGGACAGGGGTGGACTATGGCTACACCTTC. It encodes CASSDRTGVDYGYTF.

This clone was seen only a few times. V and J are TRBV19 and TRBJ1-6; TRBD1 matches 9 bases. Germline CDR1 LNHDA, CDR2 SQIVND (reference sequence). The ends lost 4 bases at V and 10 bases at J; junction bases unmatched: 8. The CDR3 consists of 15 residues. This CDR3 reads CASSTRTGVSSPLHF. The CDR3 DNA follows: TGTGCCAGTAGTACCCGGACAGGGGTTAGCTCACCCCTCCACTTT. Full variable domain (missing parts from reference TRBV19 and TRBJ1-6): DGGITQSPKYLFRKEGQNVTLSCEQNLNHDAMYWYRQDPGQGLRLIYYSQIVNDFQKGDIAEGYSVSREKKESFPLTVTSAQKNPTAFYLCASSTRTGVSSPLHFGNGTRLTVT.

The rearrangement uses TRBV19 and TRBJ1-5; D uncertain. Trimming stripped 3 bases from V and 1 base from J, with 7 bases between. This CDR3 has 14 amino acids. The germline CDR1 and CDR2 sequences are LNHDA and SQIVND (reference sequence). CDR3 amino acids: CASSISVSNQPQHF. DNA for the CDR3: TGTGCCAGTAGTATTTCCGTCAGCAATCAGCCCCAGCATTTT.

V is TRBV5-1 and J is TRBJ1-1; TRBD1 matches at 7 bases. V lost 4 bases to trimming and J lost 0 bases; unmatched junction nucleotides: 9. CDR1 is SGHRS and CDR2 is YFSETQ in the germline V gene. This CDR3 is built from 16 residues. The CDR3: CASSREGAVLNTEAFF. The CDR3 DNA is TGCGCCAGCAGCCGGGAGGGGGCGGTTTTGAACACTGAAGCTTTCTTT.